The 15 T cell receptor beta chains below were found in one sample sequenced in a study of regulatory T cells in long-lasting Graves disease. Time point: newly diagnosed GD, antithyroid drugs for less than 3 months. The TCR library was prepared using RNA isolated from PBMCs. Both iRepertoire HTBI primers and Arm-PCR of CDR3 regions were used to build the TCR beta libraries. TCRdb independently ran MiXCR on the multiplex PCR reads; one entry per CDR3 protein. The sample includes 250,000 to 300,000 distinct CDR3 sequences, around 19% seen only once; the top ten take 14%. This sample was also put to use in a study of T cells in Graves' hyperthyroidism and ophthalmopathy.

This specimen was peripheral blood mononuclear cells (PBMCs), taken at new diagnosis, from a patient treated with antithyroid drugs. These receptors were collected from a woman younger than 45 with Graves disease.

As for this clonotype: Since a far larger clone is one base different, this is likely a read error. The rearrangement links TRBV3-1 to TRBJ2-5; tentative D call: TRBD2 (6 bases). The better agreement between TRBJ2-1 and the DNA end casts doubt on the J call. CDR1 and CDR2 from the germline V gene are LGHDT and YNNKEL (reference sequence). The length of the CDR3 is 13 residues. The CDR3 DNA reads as TGTGCCAGCGGGAGGACTAACTCCTACGAGCAGTTCTTC. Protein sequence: CASGRTNSYEQFF.

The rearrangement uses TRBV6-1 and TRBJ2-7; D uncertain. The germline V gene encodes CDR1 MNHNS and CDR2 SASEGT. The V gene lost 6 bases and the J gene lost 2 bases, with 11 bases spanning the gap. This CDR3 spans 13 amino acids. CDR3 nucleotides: TGTGCCAGCAGCCTCGATGGGACCTACGAGCAGTACTTC. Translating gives CASSLDGTYEQYF.

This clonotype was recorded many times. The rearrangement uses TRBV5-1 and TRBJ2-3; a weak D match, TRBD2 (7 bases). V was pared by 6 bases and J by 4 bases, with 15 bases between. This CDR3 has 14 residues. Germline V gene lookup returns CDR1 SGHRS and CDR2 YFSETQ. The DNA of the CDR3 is TGCGCCAGCACTGAGGGGGGGCGTGCAGATACGCAGTATTTT. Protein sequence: CASTEGGRADTQYF. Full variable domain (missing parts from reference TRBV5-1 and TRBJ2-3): KAGVTQTPRYLIKTRGQQVTLSCSPISGHRSVSWYQQTPGQGLQFLFEYFSETQRNKGNFPGRFSGRQFSNSRSEMNVSTLELGDSALYLCASTEGGRADTQYFGPGTRLTVL.

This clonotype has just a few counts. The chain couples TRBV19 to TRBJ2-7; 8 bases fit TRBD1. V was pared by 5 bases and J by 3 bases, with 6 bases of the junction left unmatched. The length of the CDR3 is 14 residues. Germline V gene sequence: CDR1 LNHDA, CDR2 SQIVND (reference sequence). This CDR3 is CASSHRGEVYEQYF. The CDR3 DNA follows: TGTGCCAGTAGTCACAGGGGGGAGGTCTACGAGCAGTACTTC.

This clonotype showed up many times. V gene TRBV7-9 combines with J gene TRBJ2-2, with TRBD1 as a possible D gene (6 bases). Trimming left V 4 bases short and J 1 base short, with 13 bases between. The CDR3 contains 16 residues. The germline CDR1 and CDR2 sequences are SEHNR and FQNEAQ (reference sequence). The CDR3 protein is CASSSPRTENTGELFF. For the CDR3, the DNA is TGTGCCAGCAGCTCACCACGGACAGAGAACACCGGGGAGCTGTTTTTT.

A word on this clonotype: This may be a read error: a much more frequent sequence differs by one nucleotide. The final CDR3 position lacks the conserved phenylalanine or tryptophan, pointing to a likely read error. The CDR3: CASSQLGTGGHQPQHS. The DNA for the CDR3 is TGTGCCAGCTCACAACTCGGGACAGGGGGACATCAGCCCCAGCATTCT. This chain connects TRBV18 to TRBJ1-5, with 11 bases fitting TRBD1. V was clipped by 4 bases and J by 5 bases; unmatched bases: 7. This CDR3 comprises 16 residues. CDR1 KGHSH and CDR2 LQKENI come from the germline V gene.

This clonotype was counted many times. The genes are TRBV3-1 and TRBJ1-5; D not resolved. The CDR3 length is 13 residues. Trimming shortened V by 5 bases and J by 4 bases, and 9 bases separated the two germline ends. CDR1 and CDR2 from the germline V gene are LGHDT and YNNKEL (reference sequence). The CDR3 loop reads CASSGSGNQPQHF. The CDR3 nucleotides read TGTGCCAGCAGCGGTTCGGGGAATCAGCCCCAGCATTTT. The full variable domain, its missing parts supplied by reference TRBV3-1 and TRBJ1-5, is DTAVSQTPKYLVTQMGNDKSIKCEQNLGHDTMYWYKQDSKKFLKIMFSYNNKELIINETVPNRFSPKSPDKAHLNLHINSLELGDSAVYFCASSGSGNQPQHFGDGTRLSIL.

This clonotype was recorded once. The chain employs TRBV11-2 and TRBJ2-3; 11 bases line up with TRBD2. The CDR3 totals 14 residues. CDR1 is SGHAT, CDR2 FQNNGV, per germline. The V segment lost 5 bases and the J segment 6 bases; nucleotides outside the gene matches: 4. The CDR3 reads CASSRLAGWDTQYF. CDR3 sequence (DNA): TGTGCCAGCAGCCGACTAGCGGGATGGGATACGCAGTATTTT.

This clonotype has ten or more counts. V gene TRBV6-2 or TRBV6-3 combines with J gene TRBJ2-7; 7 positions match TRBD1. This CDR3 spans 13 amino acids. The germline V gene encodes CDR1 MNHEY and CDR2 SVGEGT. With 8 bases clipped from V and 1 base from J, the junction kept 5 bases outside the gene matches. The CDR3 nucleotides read TGTGCCAGCCGGACAGGTAGTTCCTACGAGCAGTACTTC. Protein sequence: CASRTGSSYEQYF.

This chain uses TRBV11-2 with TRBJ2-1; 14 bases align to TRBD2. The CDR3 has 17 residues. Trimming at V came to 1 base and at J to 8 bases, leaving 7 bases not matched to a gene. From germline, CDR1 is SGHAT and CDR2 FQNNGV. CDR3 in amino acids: CASSLGLAGGRVDEQFF. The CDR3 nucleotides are TGTGCCAGCAGCTTAGGACTAGCGGGGGGGAGAGTCGATGAGCAGTTCTTC.

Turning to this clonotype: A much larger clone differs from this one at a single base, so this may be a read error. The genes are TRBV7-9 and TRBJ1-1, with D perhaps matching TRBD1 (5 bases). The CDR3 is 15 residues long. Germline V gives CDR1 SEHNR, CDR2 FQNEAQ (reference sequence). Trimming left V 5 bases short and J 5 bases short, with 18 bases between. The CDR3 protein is CASSPGGVEGTEAFF. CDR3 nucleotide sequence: TGTGCCAGCAGCCCGGGGGGGGTGGAGGGGACTGAAGCTTTCTTT.

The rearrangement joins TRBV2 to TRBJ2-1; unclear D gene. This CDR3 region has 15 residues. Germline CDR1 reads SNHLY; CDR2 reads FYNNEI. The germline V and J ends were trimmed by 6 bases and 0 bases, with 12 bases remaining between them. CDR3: CASRGSFGSYNEQFF. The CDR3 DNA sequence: TGTGCCAGCAGGGGTAGTTTTGGCTCCTACAATGAGCAGTTCTTC.

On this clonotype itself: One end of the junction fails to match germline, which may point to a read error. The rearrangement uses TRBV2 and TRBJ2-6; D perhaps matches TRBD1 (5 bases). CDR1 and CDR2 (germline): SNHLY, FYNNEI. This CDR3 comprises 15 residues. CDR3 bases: TGTGCCAGCAGCGTAGTAGGGGCTGGGACCAACGTCCTGACTTTC. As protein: CASSVVGAGTNVLTF.

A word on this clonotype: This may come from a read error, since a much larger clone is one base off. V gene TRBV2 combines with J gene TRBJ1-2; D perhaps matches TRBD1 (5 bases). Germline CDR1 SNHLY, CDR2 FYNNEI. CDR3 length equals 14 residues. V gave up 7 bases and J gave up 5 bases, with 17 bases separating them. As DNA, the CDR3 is TGTGCCAGCAATGTCCGAGGCGGGGGTTATGGCTACACCTTC. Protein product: CASNVRGGGYGYTF.

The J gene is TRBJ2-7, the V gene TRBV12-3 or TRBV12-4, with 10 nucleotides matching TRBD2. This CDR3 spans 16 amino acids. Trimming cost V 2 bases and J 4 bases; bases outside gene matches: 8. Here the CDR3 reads CASSLLVLAGTYEQYF. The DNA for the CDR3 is TGTGCCAGCAGTTTACTCGTACTAGCGGGGACTTACGAGCAGTACTTC.